These T cell receptor beta chains were read from a single sample in a study of blood T cell repertoires in COVID-19. Clones were sequenced by immunoSEQ multiplex PCR, and TCRdb holds only the in-frame ones, with some missing. The sample shows 50,000 or so clones, about three quarters of them seen only once. The sequenced sample consisted of peripheral blood. Receptors originate from a human donor with active or convalescent COVID-19. The donor label of this sample is uncertain. CDR3s include the opening cysteine and the closing phenylalanine or tryptophan. Each record gives: clone size, D gene, V gene, J gene, CDR3 DNA, CDR3 protein. D genes are given only for firm matches. The listing skips clone size in some rows; elsewhere it reads once, few, many or a size class.

.	TRBD1	TRBV4-1	TRBJ1-5	TGCGCCAGCAGCCAAACCACGACGGGACAGGGGACTTATAGCAATCAGCCCCAGCATTTT	CASSQTTTGQGTYSNQPQHF
.	.	TRBV9	TRBJ2-1	TGTGCCAGCACCCCACAGGGACCACTCGTGGGCAATGAGCAGTTCTTC	CASTPQGPLVGNEQFF
.	.	TRBV30	TRBJ1-2	TGTGCCTGGATTGGGGACATAGGGGGCTACACCTTC	CAWIGDIGGYTF
.	.	TRBV10-3	TRBJ2-2	TGTGCCATCAGTGAGGGAGGAACCCGGAACACCGGGGAGCTGTTTTTT	CAISEGGTRNTGELFF
few	.	TRBV28	TRBJ1-5	TGTGCCAGCAGTTTATTGGCCAATCAGCCCCAGCATTTT	CASSLLANQPQHF
.	.	TRBV5-6	TRBJ1-4	TGTGCCAGCAGCTTTCAGCAGGGTAATGAAAAACTGTTTTTT	CASSFQQGNEKLFF
.	TRBD2	TRBV28	TRBJ2-1	TGTGGGACTAGCGCCCACAATGAGCAGTTCTTC	CGTSAHNEQFF
.	TRBD1	TRBV5-1	TRBJ1-1	TGCGCCAGCAGCGAGGCCGGGACAGGGAACACTGAAGCTTTCTTT	CASSEAGTGNTEAFF
few	TRBD1	TRBV7-3	TRBJ2-7	TGTGCCAGCAGCATAGGACAGGGGGCCTACGAGCAGTACTTC	CASSIGQGAYEQYF
.	TRBD1	TRBV27	TRBJ1-4	TGTGCCAGCAGTTTGGACAGGGTAGCACAAAAACTGTTTTTT	CASSLDRVAQKLFF
.	.	TRBV27	TRBJ2-2	TGTGCCAGCAGTTCTTGGGCAGGGCACACCGGGGAGCTGTTTTTT	CASSSWAGHTGELFF
.	.	TRBV11-2	TRBJ2-7	TGTGCCAGCAGCTACAGACGCTCCTACGAGCAGTACTTC	CASSYRRSYEQYF
.	TRBD2	TRBV11-2	TRBJ2-2	TGTGCCAGCAGCTTAGGGACCGTCTTGCGGGAGGGTCCCGGGGAGCTGTTTTTT	CASSLGTVLREGPGELFF
.	TRBD1	TRBV29-1	TRBJ2-2	TGCAGCGTTGTTGCAGGGGGCATCGGCGGGGAGCTGTTTTTT	CSVVAGGIGGELFF
.	TRBD1	TRBV30	TRBJ1-5	TGTGCCTGGTCCCTCCCCGCCGGGACAGGGGGCATAGGTAGCAATCAGCCCCAGCATTTT	CAWSLPAGTGGIGSNQPQHF
.	.	TRBV6-1	TRBJ2-7	TGTGCCAGCAGTGAAGAGCTAACTAGCGAGCAGTACTTC	CASSEELTSEQYF
.	.	TRBV7-2	TRBJ2-7	TGTGCCAGCAGCTTAGGACTATCCACCTACGAGCAGTACTTC	CASSLGLSTYEQYF
.	.	TRBV6-1	TRBJ1-2	TGTGCCAGCAGTGAATTCGGGGACTATGGCTACACCTTC	CASSEFGDYGYTF
.	.	TRBV10-3	TRBJ2-2	TGTGCCATCAGACGCGAGAACACCGGGGAGCTGTTTTTT	CAIRRENTGELFF
.	.	TRBV7-2	TRBJ2-3	TGTGCCAGCAGCTTAGCAGGACAACGCACAGATACGCAGTATTTT	CASSLAGQRTDTQYF
.	.	TRBV5-1	TRBJ1-1	TGCGCCAGCAAGGAGGTGAACACTGAAGCTTTCTTT	CASKEVNTEAFF
.	.	TRBV2	TRBJ2-7	TGTGCCAGCATTACCCACGGCTCCTACGAGCAGTACTTC	CASITHGSYEQYF
.	.	TRBV10-1	TRBJ2-3	TGCGCCAGCAGTCAAGGACAGAGACGCACAGATACGCAGTATTTT	CASSQGQRRTDTQYF
.	.	TRBV7-6	TRBJ2-2	TGTGCCAGCAGCTTCGGTTCCGGGGAGCTGTTTTTT	CASSFGSGELFF
few	.	TRBV19	TRBJ2-7	TGTGCCAGTAGTCTTGGCCTCGACTCCTACGAGCAGTACTTC	CASSLGLDSYEQYF
.	TRBD1	TRBV7-2	TRBJ1-2	TGTGCCAGCAGCTTGACAGGGTCTAACTATGGCTACACCTTC	CASSLTGSNYGYTF
.	.	TRBV9	TRBJ2-5	TGTGCCAGCAGCGTAGCGACTCGGAATTTGGAGACCCAGTACTTC	CASSVATRNLETQYF
.	TRBD2	TRBV7-3	TRBJ2-5	TGTGCCAGCAGCCCGGGACTAGCGACTGGAGAGACCCAGTACTTC	CASSPGLATGETQYF
.	.	TRBV12-3/TRBV12-4	TRBJ2-7	TGTGCCAGCAGTGAACAGGGTCGTCTCGAGCAGTACTTC	CASSEQGRLEQYF
.	TRBD2	TRBV3-1/TRBV3-2	TRBJ2-7	TGTGCCAGCAGCCAGATACTAGCGGGCCGGATGACCGAGCAGTACTTC	CASSQILAGRMTEQYF
.	.	TRBV11-3	TRBJ1-4	TGTGCCAGCAGCTTACGAGGCAGGGTCAATGAAAAACTGTTTTTT	CASSLRGRVNEKLFF
once	.	TRBV19	TRBJ2-2	TGTGCCAGTCTGGCCCTAGCCGGGGAGCTGTTTTTT	CASLALAGELFF
once	.	TRBV4-3	TRBJ2-2	TGCGCCAGCAGCCAAGCAGGTCAGGTAACCAACACCGGGGAGCTGTTTTTT	CASSQAGQVTNTGELFF
.	.	TRBV6-1	TRBJ1-5	TGTGCCAGCAGTGAAGCGCGTGCGACATCTTATAGCAATCAGCCCCAGCATTTT	CASSEARATSYSNQPQHF
.	.	TRBV5-1	TRBJ2-5	TGCGCCAGCAGCCCGGGGGTAGGGACCCAAGAGACCCAGTACTTC	CASSPGVGTQETQYF
.	TRBD2	TRBV5-1	TRBJ2-7	TGCGCCAGCGCGAGTGTACTAGCGGGAGGGCAGAACGAGCAGTACTTC	CASASVLAGGQNEQYF
once	TRBD1	TRBV29-1	TRBJ1-1	TGCAGCGTTGGGGGGACAGGATCCATGAACACTGAAGCTTTCTTT	CSVGGTGSMNTEAFF
.	.	TRBV18	TRBJ2-3	TGTGCCAGCTCACCCCGGACTAGGGGGGGGGATACGCAGTATTTT	CASSPRTRGGDTQYF
.	TRBD2	TRBV14	TRBJ2-5	TGTGCCAGCAGCCAAGAATGGGGACTAGGGGCGTGGACCCAGTACTTC	CASSQEWGLGAWTQYF
.	.	TRBV11-2	TRBJ1-3	TGTGCCAGCAGCTTAGTAGGGGTCAACTCTGGAAACACCATATATTTT	CASSLVGVNSGNTIYF
.	.	TRBV19	TRBJ1-5	TGTGCCAGTAGTATTTGGTCGCGGCAGCCCCAGCATTTT	CASSIWSRQPQHF
.	.	TRBV15	TRBJ2-6	TGTGCCACCAGCAGAAGGGGAGGTGGGGCCAACGTCCTGACTTTC	CATSRRGGGANVLTF
.	TRBD1	TRBV6-6	TRBJ1-2	TGTGCCAGCAGCCCGATTGCACCAGGGGGCGCGGGGGGCTACACCTTC	CASSPIAPGGAGGYTF
few	TRBD1	TRBV7-9	TRBJ2-1	TGTGCCAGCAGTTTTGGACAGGGTGAAGGGAATGAGCAGTTCTTC	CASSFGQGEGNEQFF
.	.	TRBV6-1	TRBJ1-2	TGTGCCAGCAGTGAGCGGGGCTACGGCTACACCTTC	CASSERGYGYTF
.	TRBD2	TRBV7-6	TRBJ2-1	TGTGCCAGCAGCCCCAGGAGTAGCGGGTGGGGGAATGAGCAGTTCTTC	CASSPRSSGWGNEQFF
.	TRBD1	TRBV10-3	TRBJ2-6	TGTGCCATCAGCAGACAGGGCCTCTACTCTGGGGCCAACGTCCTGACTTTC	CAISRQGLYSGANVLTF
.	.	TRBV6-5	TRBJ2-3	TGTGCCAGCAGACCCCCGGGCACAGATACGCAGTATTTT	CASRPPGTDTQYF